These T cell receptor beta chains were read from a single sample in a study of blood T cell repertoires in COVID-19. Clones were sequenced by immunoSEQ multiplex PCR, and TCRdb holds only the in-frame ones, with some missing. The sample holds 40,000 to 60,000 clones, over 75% seen once. Sequenced: peripheral blood. These receptors were obtained from a woman aged 80 or over with COVID-19, enrolled during active disease. CDR3s include the opening cysteine and the closing phenylalanine or tryptophan. D genes are given only for firm matches.

cdr3_aa: CASSPLMNTEAFF; d_call: .; j_call: TRBJ1-1; cdr3_length: 13; v_call: TRBV18
cdr3_aa: CASSPPTGNYGYTF; d_call: TRBD1; j_call: TRBJ1-2; cdr3_length: 14; v_call: TRBV18
cdr3_aa: CASSAEYNSPLHF; d_call: .; j_call: TRBJ1-6; cdr3_length: 13; v_call: TRBV6-5
cdr3_aa: CASIEVPNYGYTF; d_call: .; j_call: TRBJ1-2; cdr3_length: 13; v_call: TRBV9
cdr3_aa: CASSRTGRAVEAFF; d_call: TRBD1; j_call: TRBJ1-1; cdr3_length: 14; v_call: TRBV6-2/TRBV6-3
cdr3_aa: CASSSGTGYDEQFF; d_call: TRBD1; j_call: TRBJ2-1; cdr3_length: 14; v_call: TRBV7-2
cdr3_aa: CASSARLAGSYNEQFF; d_call: TRBD2; j_call: TRBJ2-1; cdr3_length: 16; v_call: TRBV9
cdr3_aa: CASSESRGLGRAFF; d_call: TRBD1; j_call: TRBJ1-1; cdr3_length: 14; v_call: TRBV2
cdr3_aa: CASSLAYPAGELFF; d_call: .; j_call: TRBJ2-2; cdr3_length: 14; v_call: TRBV7-2
cdr3_aa: CASRRDRANTEAFF; d_call: TRBD1; j_call: TRBJ1-1; cdr3_length: 14; v_call: TRBV2
cdr3_aa: CASSLGLRHEQYF; d_call: .; j_call: TRBJ2-7; cdr3_length: 13; v_call: TRBV11-2
cdr3_aa: CASSLTPTQNTEAFF; d_call: .; j_call: TRBJ1-1; cdr3_length: 15; v_call: TRBV5-1
cdr3_aa: CASSRDRQWPQHF; d_call: TRBD1; j_call: TRBJ1-5; cdr3_length: 13; v_call: TRBV18
cdr3_aa: CATSETGTQETQYF; d_call: .; j_call: TRBJ2-5; cdr3_length: 14; v_call: TRBV24-1
cdr3_aa: CASSLVAGGMLEQYF; d_call: TRBD2; j_call: TRBJ2-7; cdr3_length: 15; v_call: TRBV5-1
cdr3_aa: CASSFRDGGKLFF; d_call: .; j_call: TRBJ1-4; cdr3_length: 13; v_call: TRBV27
cdr3_aa: CASSTGVVGEAFF; d_call: TRBD1; j_call: TRBJ1-1; cdr3_length: 13; v_call: TRBV3-1/TRBV3-2
cdr3_aa: CASSLRAGNTEAFF; d_call: .; j_call: TRBJ1-1; cdr3_length: 14; v_call: TRBV5-1
cdr3_aa: CASSQGGSMYSNQPQHF; d_call: .; j_call: TRBJ1-5; cdr3_length: 17; v_call: TRBV4-1
cdr3_aa: CAISPQDRVYTEAFF; d_call: TRBD1; j_call: TRBJ1-1; cdr3_length: 15; v_call: TRBV10-3
cdr3_aa: CASSLDLQGGYTF; d_call: TRBD1; j_call: TRBJ1-2; cdr3_length: 13; v_call: TRBV5-1
cdr3_aa: CASSLGTGESYNSPLHF; d_call: TRBD1; j_call: TRBJ1-6; cdr3_length: 17; v_call: TRBV5-1
cdr3_aa: CASRHSPYEQYF; d_call: .; j_call: TRBJ2-7; cdr3_length: 12; v_call: TRBV28
cdr3_aa: CASSVGEDTFF; d_call: .; j_call: TRBJ2-7; cdr3_length: 11; v_call: TRBV2
cdr3_aa: CASSMGRGPQPQHF; d_call: .; j_call: TRBJ1-5; cdr3_length: 14; v_call: TRBV19
cdr3_aa: CASSLDGNNQPQHF; d_call: .; j_call: TRBJ1-5; cdr3_length: 14; v_call: TRBV5-1
cdr3_aa: CASSGSGSRNNSPLHF; d_call: .; j_call: TRBJ1-6; cdr3_length: 16; v_call: TRBV25-1
cdr3_aa: CASSEGVSDTQYF; d_call: .; j_call: TRBJ2-3; cdr3_length: 13; v_call: TRBV9
cdr3_aa: CASSLPILYGYTF; d_call: .; j_call: TRBJ1-2; cdr3_length: 13; v_call: TRBV6-5
cdr3_aa: CASTKTGSTNTGELFF; d_call: TRBD1; j_call: TRBJ2-2; cdr3_length: 16; v_call: TRBV27
cdr3_aa: CATSRDQGSHYEQYF; d_call: .; j_call: TRBJ2-7; cdr3_length: 15; v_call: TRBV15
cdr3_aa: CASSWTGGGETQYF; d_call: TRBD1; j_call: TRBJ2-5; cdr3_length: 14; v_call: TRBV2
cdr3_aa: CASSFGPGQGYGYTF; d_call: TRBD1; j_call: TRBJ1-2; cdr3_length: 15; v_call: TRBV7-9
cdr3_aa: CASSPSRSSYEQYF; d_call: .; j_call: TRBJ2-7; cdr3_length: 14; v_call: TRBV27
cdr3_aa: CASSPWTADTDTQYF; d_call: .; j_call: TRBJ2-3; cdr3_length: 15; v_call: TRBV5-1
cdr3_aa: CASRYRDRGNQPQHF; d_call: TRBD1; j_call: TRBJ1-5; cdr3_length: 15; v_call: TRBV19
cdr3_aa: CASTWLGTVYEQYF; d_call: TRBD1; j_call: TRBJ2-7; cdr3_length: 14; v_call: TRBV6-5
cdr3_aa: CATSDAGTGGFGYTF; d_call: TRBD1; j_call: TRBJ1-2; cdr3_length: 15; v_call: TRBV24-1
cdr3_aa: CASSLVVAGASETQYF; d_call: TRBD2; j_call: TRBJ2-5; cdr3_length: 16; v_call: TRBV5-1
cdr3_aa: CASRISDYSNQPQHF; d_call: .; j_call: TRBJ1-5; cdr3_length: 15; v_call: TRBV2
cdr3_aa: CASSVQGASTEAFF; d_call: TRBD1; j_call: TRBJ1-1; cdr3_length: 14; v_call: TRBV27
cdr3_aa: CASSFGDRGNQPQHF; d_call: TRBD1; j_call: TRBJ1-5; cdr3_length: 15; v_call: TRBV5-1
cdr3_aa: CASSYDSRRAAFF; d_call: .; j_call: TRBJ1-1; cdr3_length: 13; v_call: TRBV2
cdr3_aa: CASSPQDRTSEAFF; d_call: .; j_call: TRBJ1-1; cdr3_length: 14; v_call: TRBV18
cdr3_aa: CASSDSPETGGRNEAFF; d_call: TRBD1; j_call: TRBJ1-1; cdr3_length: 17; v_call: TRBV6-4
cdr3_aa: CASSLQGDNSPLHF; d_call: TRBD1; j_call: TRBJ1-6; cdr3_length: 14; v_call: TRBV5-4
cdr3_aa: CASSLTGTTNEKLFF; d_call: TRBD1; j_call: TRBJ1-4; cdr3_length: 15; v_call: TRBV9
cdr3_aa: CASSLVGGAPGNTIYF; d_call: .; j_call: TRBJ1-3; cdr3_length: 16; v_call: TRBV5-1
cdr3_aa: CASSSQGSGNTEAFF; d_call: .; j_call: TRBJ1-1; cdr3_length: 15; v_call: TRBV5-1
cdr3_aa: CASSLSFLTGGGPRAGYTF; d_call: TRBD1; j_call: TRBJ1-2; cdr3_length: 19; v_call: TRBV27
cdr3_aa: CASSKGAVGTNEKLFF; d_call: .; j_call: TRBJ1-4; cdr3_length: 16; v_call: TRBV5-1
cdr3_aa: CASSDSFGAFF; d_call: .; j_call: TRBJ1-1; cdr3_length: 11; v_call: TRBV6-4
cdr3_aa: CASSPDGGNYGYTF; d_call: .; j_call: TRBJ1-2; cdr3_length: 14; v_call: TRBV18
cdr3_aa: CASSLGTSGRSHEQFF; d_call: TRBD2; j_call: TRBJ2-1; cdr3_length: 16; v_call: TRBV2
cdr3_aa: CASSSTGGYNSPLHF; d_call: TRBD1; j_call: TRBJ1-6; cdr3_length: 15; v_call: TRBV7-2
cdr3_aa: CASSIIQGATDTQYF; d_call: TRBD1; j_call: TRBJ2-3; cdr3_length: 15; v_call: TRBV19
cdr3_aa: CASSMDRGLWTSGLGELFF; d_call: .; j_call: TRBJ2-2; cdr3_length: 19; v_call: TRBV11-2